Only a few counts were recorded for the clone carrying this T cell receptor beta chain. Its antigen is unknown. Amplification of TCR beta CDR3 regions used RNA as the template. In the first-round RT-PCR of the TCR CDR3, the HTBI primer set was used. From the multiplex PCR reads, TCRdb called clonotypes with MiXCR, one entry per CDR3 protein. The table has some 600,000 distinct CDR3 sequences, approximately 14% seen once; the top ten hold roughly 6.2%. This sample was included in a study of T cells in Graves' hyperthyroidism and ophthalmopathy. Findings and limits, study-wide: The authors' 13 V-J model separated ophthalmopathy from stable hyperthyroidism.

The CDR3 has 12 amino acids. The germline CDR1 and CDR2 sequences are MDHEN and SYDVKM. Out of less than 12 ml of fresh peripheral blood came the PBMCs. The origin of this receptor is a woman between 25 and 40 years old with Graves' hyperthyroidism that later progressed to Graves' ophthalmopathy. The sequencing input was blood. The V call is TRBV28, the J call TRBJ1-5; perhaps TRBD1 as D (6 bases). CDR3 nucleotide sequence: TGTGGGGGGGGGCGGAACAATCAGCCCCAGCATTTT. Translated, it gives CGGGRNNQPQHF.